The clone carrying this T cell receptor beta chain has only a few counts. This table comes from immunoSEQ multiplex PCR, and its TCRdb copy is limited to in-frame clones, with some not included. The sample lists around 260,000 clones, under 90% occurring once. These data come from a study of blood T cell repertoires in COVID-19. Background on the study: T cells, B-cell-depleted T cells, or PBMCs supplied cDNA or gDNA.

The CDR3 has 15 residues. The V and J ends lost 4 bases and 5 bases, in that order; junction bases with no gene match: 12. Germline V gene lookup returns CDR1 GTSNPN and CDR2 SVGIG (reference sequence). The receptor was derived from a woman between 50 and 59 years old who had recovered from COVID-19. V is TRBV30 and J is TRBJ2-7; 9 bases map to TRBD2. Sequenced: peripheral blood. Here the CDR3 reads CAWTRLIPSGNEQYF. The CDR3 DNA follows: TGTGCCTGGACTAGGTTAATCCCTAGCGGGAACGAGCAGTACTTC.